The rows below give T cell receptor beta chains drawn from one sample of a study of T cells and copy number aberrations in small-cell lung cancer. The data were produced by immunoSEQ multiplex PCR, yet TCRdb's version contains in-frame clones alone and is incomplete. The sample holds 7,500 or so clones; around 82% are singletons and the top ten take roughly 4.6%. The sample comprised normal tissue next to the tumor. Receptor source: a woman aged 50 to 65 with small cell lung cancer. Both conserved end residues are part of each CDR3. The D gene is left open where the match is weak. Some rows have no size entry. The others give once, few or many, or a class for an expanded clone.

V: TRBV7-3; D: NA; size: NA; J: TRBJ2-2; CDR3: CASNSIEPNGELFF; DNA: TGTGCCAGCAACTCAATAGAACCAAATGGGGAGCTGTTTTTT
V: TRBV7-4; D: NA; size: NA; J: TRBJ2-7; CDR3: CASSSGLAGYEQYF; DNA: TGTGCCAGCAGCTCTGGGCTAGCTGGGTACGAGCAGTACTTC
V: TRBV5-1; D: TRBD1; size: NA; J: TRBJ1-1; CDR3: CASSLETGKNTEAFF; DNA: TGCGCCAGCAGCCTAGAGACAGGGAAGAACACTGAAGCTTTCTTT
V: TRBV14; D: NA; size: NA; J: TRBJ2-7; CDR3: CASTRTGGIEQYF; DNA: TGTGCCAGCACCAGAACAGGAGGGATCGAGCAGTACTTC
V: TRBV5-1; D: TRBD1; size: NA; J: TRBJ2-7; CDR3: CASSWARQGNDEQYF; DNA: TGCGCCAGCAGCTGGGCAAGACAGGGGAACGACGAGCAGTACTTC
V: TRBV19; D: NA; size: NA; J: TRBJ1-2; CDR3: CASSMTLNYGYTF; DNA: TGTGCCAGTAGTATGACACTTAACTATGGCTACACCTTC
V: TRBV9; D: NA; size: NA; J: TRBJ1-4; CDR3: CASGDEKLFF; DNA: TGTGCCAGCGGCGATGAAAAACTGTTTTTT
V: TRBV4-1; D: NA; size: NA; J: TRBJ2-5; CDR3: CASSRELAGQAAETQYF; DNA: TGCGCCAGCAGCCGCGAGTTAGCGGGACAGGCCGCGGAGACCCAGTACTTC
V: TRBV28; D: NA; size: NA; J: TRBJ2-7; CDR3: CASRPSGRGRGSYEQYF; DNA: TGTGCCAGCAGGCCCTCAGGACGGGGGCGCGGCTCCTACGAGCAGTACTTC
V: TRBV27; D: NA; size: NA; J: TRBJ2-7; CDR3: CASSFTATYEQYF; DNA: TGTGCCAGCAGTTTTACAGCAACCTACGAGCAGTACTTC
V: TRBV4-2; D: NA; size: NA; J: TRBJ1-2; CDR3: CASSQLAPEYNNYGYTF; DNA: TGTGCCAGCAGCCAGTTAGCCCCAGAATACAATAACTATGGCTACACCTTC
V: TRBV5-1; D: NA; size: NA; J: TRBJ1-1; CDR3: CASSPGGAKNTEAFF; DNA: TGCGCCAGCAGCCCCGGGGGGGCCAAGAACACTGAAGCTTTCTTT
V: TRBV6-1; D: NA; size: NA; J: TRBJ2-7; CDR3: CASSEVGGYYEQYF; DNA: TGTGCCAGCAGTGAAGTAGGCGGTTACTACGAGCAGTACTTC
V: TRBV15; D: TRBD2; size: NA; J: TRBJ2-2; CDR3: CATSRERTGGDVGTNTGELFF; DNA: TGTGCCACCAGCAGAGAACGGACGGGGGGGGATGTTGGGACGAACACCGGGGAGCTGTTTTTT
V: TRBV7-8; D: NA; size: NA; J: TRBJ2-7; CDR3: CASSLIVGLSYEQYF; DNA: TGTGCCAGCAGCTTAATAGTAGGCCTCTCCTACGAGCAGTACTTC
V: TRBV6-1; D: NA; size: NA; J: TRBJ1-5; CDR3: CASSQNNQPQHF; DNA: TGTGCCAGCAGTCAGAACAATCAGCCCCAGCATTTT
V: TRBV5-5; D: NA; size: NA; J: TRBJ1-1; CDR3: CASSVLDRNTEAFF; DNA: TGTGCCAGCAGCGTCCTCGACAGAAACACTGAAGCTTTCTTT
V: TRBV5-6; D: NA; size: NA; J: TRBJ2-7; CDR3: CASSPVGRHEQYF; DNA: TGTGCCAGCAGCCCGGTTGGGAGACACGAGCAGTACTTC
V: TRBV5-1; D: NA; size: NA; J: TRBJ1-2; CDR3: CASSGEGWNGYTF; DNA: TGCGCCAGCAGCGGGGAAGGGTGGAATGGCTACACCTTC
V: TRBV19; D: NA; size: NA; J: TRBJ1-2; CDR3: CASSMGSGAAYGYTF; DNA: TGTGCCAGTAGTATGGGTTCGGGGGCAGCCTATGGCTACACCTTC
V: TRBV19; D: NA; size: NA; J: TRBJ2-1; CDR3: CASSRGNEQFF; DNA: TGTGCCAGTAGTCGAGGGAATGAGCAGTTCTTC
V: TRBV5-1; D: TRBD1; size: few; J: TRBJ1-2; CDR3: CASSDEGTGGGYGYTF; DNA: TGCGCCAGCAGCGACGAGGGGACAGGGGGCGGCTATGGCTACACCTTC
V: TRBV5-4; D: NA; size: NA; J: TRBJ2-5; CDR3: CASSMGGTQETQYF; DNA: TGTGCCAGCAGCATGGGAGGCACCCAAGAGACCCAGTACTTC
V: TRBV30; D: TRBD1; size: NA; J: TRBJ1-5; CDR3: CAWSWGTGINQPQHF; DNA: TGTGCCTGGAGTTGGGGGACAGGGATCAATCAGCCCCAGCATTTT
V: TRBV18; D: TRBD1; size: NA; J: TRBJ2-5; CDR3: CASSLRQGSWETQYF; DNA: TGTGCCAGCTCACTCCGACAGGGGTCCTGGGAGACCCAGTACTTC
V: TRBV7-2; D: NA; size: NA; J: TRBJ2-5; CDR3: CASSLGIGETQYF; DNA: TGTGCCAGCAGCTTAGGGATCGGGGAGACCCAGTACTTC
V: TRBV7-7; D: TRBD2; size: NA; J: TRBJ2-5; CDR3: CASSLELAGEETQYF; DNA: TGTGCCAGCAGCTTAGAACTAGCGGGAGAAGAGACCCAGTACTTC
V: TRBV28; D: NA; size: NA; J: TRBJ2-1; CDR3: CAISFGVGPNNEQFF; DNA: TGTGCCATCTCGTTTGGGGTCGGACCGAACAATGAGCAGTTCTTC
V: TRBV27; D: TRBD2; size: NA; J: TRBJ2-2; CDR3: CASSDRGLAGFAELFF; DNA: TGTGCCAGCAGCGACAGGGGACTAGCGGGATTTGCGGAGCTGTTTTTT
V: TRBV11-2; D: NA; size: few; J: TRBJ2-5; CDR3: CASTPNRETQYF; DNA: TGTGCCAGCACCCCAAACAGGGAGACCCAGTACTTC
V: TRBV5-1; D: NA; size: NA; J: TRBJ2-5; CDR3: CASSVDMGRQETQYF; DNA: TGCGCCAGCAGCGTTGATATGGGACGACAAGAGACCCAGTACTTC
V: TRBV27; D: NA; size: NA; J: TRBJ1-2; CDR3: CASSSRTSDGYTF; DNA: TGTGCCAGCAGTTCCCGGACGTCCGATGGCTACACCTTC
V: TRBV19; D: NA; size: NA; J: TRBJ2-2; CDR3: CASSMFTGELFF; DNA: TGTGCCAGCAGTATGTTTACCGGGGAGCTGTTTTTT
V: TRBV6-1; D: TRBD1; size: NA; J: TRBJ2-7; CDR3: CAIRNRGVSEQYF; DNA: TGTGCCATCAGGAACAGGGGTGTCTCCGAGCAGTACTTC
V: TRBV5-1; D: NA; size: NA; J: TRBJ1-1; CDR3: CASSVTPGARGTEAFF; DNA: TGCGCCAGCAGCGTAACACCAGGGGCACGGGGGACTGAAGCTTTCTTT
V: TRBV5-6; D: NA; size: NA; J: TRBJ2-5; CDR3: CASTAWGGALGETQYF; DNA: TGTGCCAGCACCGCGTGGGGGGGGGCTTTAGGAGAGACCCAGTACTTC
V: TRBV6-1; D: TRBD1; size: NA; J: TRBJ2-7; CDR3: CASSDLPDRAGEQYF; DNA: TGTGCCAGCAGTGACCTACCTGACAGGGCCGGCGAGCAGTACTTC
V: TRBV9; D: NA; size: NA; J: TRBJ2-2; CDR3: CASSFQRGAGANTGELFF; DNA: TGTGCCAGCAGCTTTCAACGCGGGGCAGGGGCGAACACCGGGGAGCTGTTTTTT
V: TRBV6-4; D: NA; size: NA; J: TRBJ2-3; CDR3: CASSDRAGSTDTQYF; DNA: TGTGCCAGCAGTGACAGGGCGGGAAGCACAGATACGCAGTATTTT
V: TRBV9; D: NA; size: once; J: TRBJ2-7; CDR3: CASSVGNSYEQYF; DNA: TGTGCCAGCAGCGTAGGTAACAGCTACGAGCAGTACTTC
V: TRBV5-1; D: TRBD2; size: NA; J: TRBJ2-7; CDR3: CASSLGTSGGSYEQYF; DNA: TGCGCCAGCAGCTTAGGGACTAGCGGGGGTTCCTACGAGCAGTACTTC
V: TRBV6-5; D: NA; size: NA; J: TRBJ1-2; CDR3: CASSYNRAGYTF; DNA: TGTGCCAGCAGTTACAACAGGGCCGGCTACACCTTC
V: TRBV2; D: TRBD2; size: NA; J: TRBJ2-7; CDR3: CASSLVAGNYEQYF; DNA: TGTGCCAGCAGTTTGGTAGCGGGGAACTACGAGCAGTACTTC
V: TRBV7-9; D: TRBD2; size: NA; J: TRBJ2-3; CDR3: CASSFSSGSSDTQYF; DNA: TGTGCCAGCAGCTTCAGTAGCGGGAGTTCAGATACGCAGTATTTT
V: TRBV10-3; D: TRBD2; size: NA; J: TRBJ2-5; CDR3: CAISESGSGRQETQYF; DNA: TGTGCCATCAGTGAAAGCGGGAGCGGTAGGCAAGAGACCCAGTACTTC
V: TRBV6-4; D: NA; size: NA; J: TRBJ1-1; CDR3: CASSVTLQAEAFF; DNA: TGTGCCAGCAGTGTTACCCTTCAGGCTGAAGCTTTCTTT
V: TRBV11-2; D: NA; size: NA; J: TRBJ1-4; CDR3: CASSSNPTGEKLFF; DNA: TGTGCCAGCAGCTCCAACCCGACAGGAGAAAAACTGTTTTTT
V: TRBV29-1; D: NA; size: NA; J: TRBJ2-5; CDR3: CSVSRGASDIGTQYF; DNA: TGCAGCGTCTCCCGGGGCGCTTCGGATATTGGGACCCAGTACTTC
V: TRBV18; D: NA; size: once; J: TRBJ1-5; CDR3: CASSPGREGQPQHF; DNA: TGTGCCAGCTCACCGGGGAGGGAAGGGCAGCCCCAGCATTTT
V: TRBV27; D: NA; size: few; J: TRBJ2-2; CDR3: CASSSVAGELFF; DNA: TGTGCCAGCAGTAGTGTAGCCGGGGAGCTGTTTTTT
V: TRBV7-8; D: NA; size: NA; J: TRBJ1-2; CDR3: CASSLPGWGGYTF; DNA: TGTGCCAGCAGCTTACCAGGGTGGGGTGGCTACACCTTC
V: TRBV11-2; D: TRBD1; size: NA; J: TRBJ2-3; CDR3: CASSLDDRGTDTQYF; DNA: TGTGCCAGCAGCTTAGATGACAGGGGGACAGATACGCAGTATTTT
V: TRBV11-2; D: NA; size: NA; J: TRBJ1-3; CDR3: CASSLWEAPGNTIYF; DNA: TGTGCCAGCAGCTTATGGGAGGCCCCTGGAAACACCATATATTTT
V: TRBV29-1; D: NA; size: NA; J: TRBJ2-5; CDR3: CSAVKDSGETQYF; DNA: TGCAGCGCAGTGAAGGACTCGGGGGAGACCCAGTACTTC
V: TRBV18; D: NA; size: NA; J: TRBJ1-5; CDR3: CASSPPASNQPQHF; DNA: TGTGCCAGCTCACCACCCGCGTCAAATCAGCCCCAGCATTTT
V: TRBV19; D: NA; size: NA; J: TRBJ1-5; CDR3: CASSMFGIENQPQHF; DNA: TGTGCCAGTAGTATGTTCGGGATCGAAAATCAGCCCCAGCATTTT
V: TRBV14; D: NA; size: NA; J: TRBJ2-5; CDR3: CASSRSGRVVAQETQYF; DNA: TGTGCCAGCAGCCGAAGCGGCAGGGTTGTTGCTCAAGAGACCCAGTACTTC